The 24 T cell receptor beta chains below come from one sample, sequenced in a study of post-analysis software for immune sequencing data. Whole-study findings and limits: Several TRBV segments (TRBV5-6, TRBV5-1 and TRBV20-1 among them) occurred more frequently in patients than in controls.

Tagging with unique molecular identifiers was a feature of the TCR beta cDNA libraries. TCRdb analysed the PCR reads with MiXCR anew, one entry per CDR3 protein. The profile shows hundreds of thousands of distinct CDR3 sequences, about 39% of them singletons. These receptors have no identified antigens. Material: blood. Receptors originate from a girl aged 2 to 10 with multiple sclerosis.

The chain is built from TRBV5-1 and TRBJ2-5; 10 bases are shared with TRBD1. V dropped 3 bases and J dropped 4; count of bases not matched to a gene: 6. Germline V lookup: CDR1 SGHRS, CDR2 YFSETQ. The CDR3 has 15 amino acids. CDR3 nucleotides: TGCGCCAGCAGCTGGGGACAGGGGCATCCAGAGACCCAGTACTTC. It translates to CASSWGQGHPETQYF.

The chain combines TRBV7-8 with TRBJ2-7; D is unclear. This CDR3 contains 17 residues. Germline V lookup: CDR1 SGHVS, CDR2 FQNEAQ. With 3 bases removed from V and 1 base from J, the gap between germline ends came to 19 bases. This CDR3 is CASSFSRPGMGSYEQYF. CDR3 nucleotide sequence: TGTGCCAGCAGCTTCTCCCGCCCAGGTATGGGTTCCTACGAGCAGTACTTC.

The genes are TRBV28 and TRBJ2-7; D gene uncertain. Germline CDR1 and CDR2: MDHEN and SYDVKM. This CDR3 comprises 12 residues. Trimming removed 6 bases from V and 1 base from J, with 7 bases in between. CDR3 sequence: CASRKKSYEQYF. The CDR3 nucleotides read TGTGCCAGCAGAAAAAAATCCTACGAGCAGTACTTC.

This clonotype was seen a few times. In DNA form, the CDR3 reads TGTGCCATCAGTGACGATCGCTCCTATAATTCACCCCTCCACTTT. As protein: CAISDDRSYNSPLHF. The V and J genes are TRBV10-3 and TRBJ1-6, with D unclear. CDR3 length equals 15 residues. Germline lookup yields CDR1 ENHRY and CDR2 SYGVKD. Trimming stripped 3 bases from V and 0 bases from J, with 6 bases between.

This clonotype was seen a handful of times. The V and J genes are TRBV20-1 and TRBJ1-2, with D possibly TRBD1 on 5 matching bases. There are 12 residues in the CDR3. Between the trimmed V and J ends, which lost 3 bases and 5 bases, there was a span of 10 bases. Germline assignment: CDR1 DFQATT and CDR2 SNEGSKA (reference sequence). CDR3 nucleotides: TGCAGTGCTAGCACAGCAGGGTATGGCTACACCTTC. The encoded protein is CSASTAGYGYTF.

In regard to this clonotype: This may come from a read error, since a much larger clone is one base off. The chain has TRBV7-9 and TRBJ2-1; 10 nucleotides align to TRBD2. Germline loops: CDR1 SEHNR, CDR2 FQNEAQ (reference sequence). The CDR3 is 17 residues long. This chain's CDR3 is CSSSRRGLAGDHNEQFF. Written as DNA, the CDR3 is TGTTCCAGCAGCAGGAGAGGGCTAGCGGGAGATCACAATGAGCAGTTCTTC.

This chain links TRBV20-1 with TRBJ2-6; 8 nucleotides agree with TRBD1. CDR3 length equals 18 residues. The V segment lost 0 bases and the J segment 4 bases; nucleotides outside the gene matches: 11. Germline V gene lookup returns CDR1 DFQATT and CDR2 SNEGSKA (reference sequence). CDR3 sequence (DNA): TGCAGTGCTAGAGATCTTCCCCAGGGGGCTTCAGGGGCCAACGTCCTGACTTTC. Encoded protein: CSARDLPQGASGANVLTF.

The CDR3 DNA is TGCGCCAGCAGCCCTCTGCGCGGGATCCAATACGTGCAGTACTTC. Its protein is CASSPLRGIQYVQYF. The chain employs TRBV4-3 and TRBJ2-5; a weak D match, TRBD2 (6 bases). V lost 4 bases and J lost 11, with 23 bases in between. Germline CDR1 LGHNA, CDR2 YSLEER. The CDR3 runs 15 residues.

In its sample, this clonotype was seen a few times. This CDR3 reads CSARGLEGSTGQVYEQYF. CDR3 nucleotide sequence: TGCAGTGCTAGAGGTCTAGAGGGGTCGACGGGACAAGTCTACGAGCAGTACTTC. The chain couples TRBV20-1 to TRBJ2-7; weak D call: TRBD1 (6 bases). V was clipped by 1 base and J by 3 bases, with 25 bases between them. Germline-derived CDR1 and CDR2 are DFQATT and SNEGSKA (reference sequence). The CDR3 totals 18 residues.

This clonotype appeared a few times. The chain links TRBV5-5 to TRBJ1-1; D gene uncertain. V was shortened by 4 bases and J by 4 bases, with 11 bases between the two germline ends. The germline gives CDR1 SGHKS, CDR2 YYEKEE (reference sequence). The CDR3 has 13 residues. The CDR3 region is CASSPRVGTEAFF. CDR3 coding DNA: TGTGCCAGCAGCCCAAGGGTTGGCACTGAAGCTTTCTTT.

This rearrangement joins TRBV12-3 or TRBV12-4 to TRBJ2-3; the D gene is possibly TRBD2 (5 bases). The CDR3 contains 15 residues. V lost 0 bases and J 13 bases, leaving 20 bases between the germline ends. CDR3 amino acids: CASSLAVGVTDVEYF. CDR3 sequence (DNA): TGTGCCAGCAGTTTAGCGGTCGGGGTAACAGATGTGGAGTATTTT.

V usage is TRBV28 and J usage is TRBJ2-3; D remains ambiguous. This CDR3 has 13 residues. Looked up from germline, CDR1 is MDHEN and CDR2 is SYDVKM. V was cut by 5 bases and J by 2 bases, with 8 bases left in between. CDR3 DNA: TGTGCCAGCAGTGACTCAGCCACAGATACGCAGTATTTT. It is translated as CASSDSATDTQYF.

This chain links TRBV6-5 with TRBJ1-5, with a weak D call TRBD1 (6 bases). The CDR3 totals 14 residues. Germline V CDR1 and CDR2: MNHEY, SVGAGI. The ends were cut back, 2 bases at V and 7 bases at J, with 12 bases in the middle. The DNA of the CDR3 is TGTGCCAGCAGTTACCGCCAGGGGATACAGCCCCAGCATTTT. Residues: CASSYRQGIQPQHF.

Only a few counts were recorded for this clonotype. The chain combines TRBV5-1 with TRBJ1-1, with D perhaps TRBD1 (5 bases). CDR1 SGHRS and CDR2 YFSETQ come from the germline V gene. The V end lost 4 bases, the J end lost 0 bases, and 19 bases lay between the germline ends. The CDR3 is made up of 17 amino acids. CDR3 sequence reads: CASSLRGSYGLNTEAFF. The CDR3 DNA reads TGCGCCAGCAGCCTGAGGGGTTCGTACGGTTTGAACACTGAAGCTTTCTTT.

The chain has TRBV12-3 or TRBV12-4 and TRBJ2-7; D is undetermined. With 2 bases removed from V and 5 bases from J, the gap between germline ends came to 16 bases. The CDR3 loop spans 15 amino acids. CDR3 in amino acids: CASSLRPRMVHEQYF. In DNA form, the CDR3 reads TGTGCCAGCAGTTTACGTCCTAGGATGGTCCACGAGCAGTACTTC.

The chain joins TRBV7-2 to TRBJ2-7; no firm D call. The J call is in doubt because the DNA end fits TRBJ2-5 better. The CDR3 loop spans 13 amino acids. Germline V gene data show CDR1 as SGHTA and CDR2 as FQGNSA. The CDR3 DNA reads as TGTGCCAGCAGTTTCGACGGCCAAGAGACCCAGTACTTC. Its protein is CASSFDGQETQYF.

This clonotype was seen a few times. The chain combines TRBV20-1 with TRBJ1-5; D call uncertain. Trimming cost V 5 bases and J 2 bases, with 10 bases left between them. The germline V gene encodes CDR1 DFQATT and CDR2 SNEGSKA (reference sequence). This CDR3 region has 13 residues. CDR3 DNA sequence: TGCAGTGCTCTTGGTAGCGGCAATCAGCCCCAGCATTTT. The encoded protein is CSALGSGNQPQHF.

CDR3 loop: CASSQDKGVAYNSPLHF. DNA for the CDR3: TGTGCCAGCAGCCAAGATAAAGGGGTAGCCTATAATTCACCCCTCCACTTT. The gene calls are TRBV4-2 and TRBJ1-6; D might be TRBD1 (5 bases). The CDR3 runs 17 residues. Trimming pared 0 bases from V and 2 bases from J, leaving 11 bases between. In germline, CDR1 is LGHNA, CDR2 YNFKEQ.

V and J are TRBV7-2 and TRBJ1-5; the D gene is possibly TRBD1 (6 bases). Germline lookup yields CDR1 SGHTA and CDR2 FQGNSA. This CDR3 is built from 15 residues. With 1 base removed from V and 4 bases from J, the gap between germline ends came to 11 bases. Here the CDR3 DNA reads TGTGCCAGCAGCTTAGGGGTCCAGGGGAATCAGCCCCAGCATTTT. This translates into CASSLGVQGNQPQHF.

V is TRBV7-9 and J is TRBJ2-7; D is possibly TRBD1 or TRBD2 (5 bases each). V gave up 5 bases and J gave up 3 bases, with 14 bases separating them. Germline V gene sequence: CDR1 SEHNR, CDR2 FQNEAQ (reference sequence). The CDR3 contains 14 residues. CDR3 sequence (DNA): TGTGCCAGCAGCAGCAGGGACGCGAACTACGAGCAGTACTTC. Protein product: CASSSRDANYEQYF.

In this sample, this clonotype turned up a few times. This chain's CDR3 is CSVEADGSSYEQYF. The CDR3 nucleotides are TGCAGCGTTGAAGCCGACGGGAGCTCCTACGAGCAGTACTTC. V is TRBV29-1 and J is TRBJ2-7; possibly TRBD2 for D (6 bases). The germline V gene has CDR1 SQVTM and CDR2 ANQGSEA. The CDR3 is made up of 14 amino acids. The V and J ends lost 1 base and 0 bases respectively, with 10 bases between them.

The rearrangement links TRBV20-1 to TRBJ1-2; a weak D match, TRBD1 (5 bases). The germline gives CDR1 DFQATT, CDR2 SNEGSKA (reference sequence). V shed 6 bases and J shed 6 bases, with 11 bases lying between them. CDR3 length: 11 residues. CDR3 loop: CSADRQNGYTF. For the CDR3, the DNA is TGCAGTGCAGATCGACAGAATGGCTACACCTTC.

This clonotype appeared a few times. This chain uses TRBV29-1 with TRBJ2-7; TRBD1 matches at 8 bases. The CDR3 length is 14 residues. J gave up 2 bases and V 4 bases, and 7 bases lay outside the gene matches. CDR1 is SQVTM and CDR2 is ANQGSEA in the germline V gene. The CDR3 loop reads CSVVWDRLTYEQYF. The CDR3 region has the DNA TGCAGCGTTGTTTGGGACAGGTTAACCTACGAGCAGTACTTC.

This chain uses TRBV18 with TRBJ1-5; D gene uncertain. V was shortened by 3 bases and J by 4 bases, with 16 bases between the two germline ends. The CDR3 has 16 amino acids. Germline assignment: CDR1 KGHSH and CDR2 LQKENI. The CDR3 region has the DNA TGTGCCAGCTCACCTTCGTTCGCGGCGGCTAATCAGCCCCAGCATTTT. Translation: CASSPSFAAANQPQHF.